The 5 T cell receptor beta chains reported below all come from one sample, sequenced in a study of blood T cell repertoires in COVID-19 (dated by TCRdb to the early 2020s). Library creation used the immunoSEQ multiplex PCR assay. This immuneACCESS table, as held by TCRdb, lists in-frame sequences with V and J called but not all clones. Of the missing ones, under half trace to an unresolved V gene in checked studies; the others have no known cause. The sample records some 100,000 clones, around nine tenths of which are singletons. The ten largest account for about 5% of the sample. Sequences were obtained from peripheral blood. The source of these receptors is a man between 50 and 59 years old with acute or convalescent COVID-19.

The chain employs TRBV5-4 and TRBJ1-4; D unclear. The CDR3 has 17 residues. With 3 bases removed from V and 8 bases from J, the gap between germline ends came to 23 bases. Germline assignment: CDR1 SGHNT and CDR2 YYREEE (reference sequence). CDR3: CASSYHPNPGGWEKLFF. The CDR3 DNA follows: TGTGCCAGCAGCTACCACCCGAACCCGGGAGGGTGGGAAAAACTGTTTTTT. Complete variable domain (other parts from reference TRBV5-4 and TRBJ1-4): ETGVTQSPTHLIKTRGQQVTLRCSSQSGHNTVSWYQQALGQGPQFIFQYYREEENGRGNFPPRFSGLQFPNYSSELNVNALELDDSALYLCASSYHPNPGGWEKLFFGSGTQLSVL.

The chain recombines TRBV10-2 with TRBJ2-7; TRBD1 matches 11 bases. The CDR3 has 19 amino acids. In germline, CDR1 is WSHSY, CDR2 SAAADI. The V gene end was trimmed by 6 bases and the J gene end by 4 bases; junction bases not matched to a gene: 20. CDR3 in DNA: TGCGCCAGCAGCGACCCGGAGTTGGGACAGGGGGTAATCATGTACGAGCAGTACTTC. Translated: CASSDPELGQGVIMYEQYF.

This CDR3 reads CASSNGRETQYF. As DNA, the CDR3 is TGTGCCAGTAGTAACGGGAGGGAGACCCAGTACTTC. This rearrangement joins TRBV19 to TRBJ2-5; 7 bases are a match to TRBD2. CDR1 is LNHDA, CDR2 SQIVND, per germline (reference sequence). The ends lost 4 bases at V and 5 bases at J; junction bases unmatched: 1. The CDR3 totals 12 residues. The full variable domain, its missing parts supplied by reference TRBV19 and TRBJ2-5, is DGGITQSPKYLFRKEGQNVTLSCEQNLNHDAMYWYRQDPGQGLRLIYYSQIVNDFQKGDIAEGYSVSREKKESFPLTVTSAQKNPTAFYLCASSNGRETQYFGPGTRLLVL.

This clone came up once. The chain carries TRBV5-5 and TRBJ1-1; possible D gene TRBD1, 5 bases. The CDR3 runs to 14 residues. Trimming took off 2 bases at V and 4 bases at J, with 12 bases between the two ends. Germline values: CDR1 SGHKS, CDR2 YYEKEE (reference sequence). CDR3 sequence (DNA): TGTGCCAGCAGCTTAAGGGGTTCGGTCACTGAAGCTTTCTTT. It specifies CASSLRGSVTEAFF.

This chain joins TRBV6-6 and TRBJ2-5, with D tentatively TRBD2 (6 bases). V lost 7 bases to trimming and J lost 0 bases, with 9 bases between them. The CDR3 length is 13 residues. Germline CDR1 reads MNHNY; CDR2 reads SVGAGI (reference sequence). The CDR3: CASTGTHQETQYF. The DNA for the CDR3 is TGTGCCAGCACTGGGACTCACCAAGAGACCCAGTACTTC.